The 28 T cell receptor beta chains presented below share a single source sample, sequenced in a study of T cells in Graves' hyperthyroidism and ophthalmopathy. RNA transcripts served as the template for amplifying TCR beta CDR3 regions. The HTBI set primed first-round TCR CDR3 RT-PCR. MiXCR, run by TCRdb on the multiplex PCR reads, gives a single entry per CDR3 protein. The table shows hundreds of thousands of distinct CDR3 sequences, with 14% occurring only once. The sequenced sample consisted of blood. The receptors derive from a woman aged 45-59 years with Graves' ophthalmopathy.

This clonotype was detected many times. The chain has TRBV7-9 and TRBJ2-7; TRBD2 is a possible D gene (5 bases). The length of the CDR3 is 13 residues. The germline V and J ends were trimmed by 5 bases and 3 bases, with 11 bases remaining between them. CDR1 SEHNR and CDR2 FQNEAQ come from the germline V gene (reference sequence). The CDR3 sequence: CASSPADYYEQYF. The CDR3 DNA reads as TGTGCCAGCAGCCCCGCAGACTACTACGAGCAGTACTTC.

This clonotype occurred many times. The V and J genes are TRBV28 and TRBJ1-5; D is unclear. Per germline, CDR1 MDHEN and CDR2 SYDVKM. The CDR3 length is 15 residues. The ends were cut back, 7 bases at V and 2 bases at J, with 15 bases in the middle. This CDR3 is CASKPDRQRNQPQHF. CDR3 DNA sequence: TGTGCCAGCAAACCCGACCGGCAACGCAATCAGCCCCAGCATTTT.

This chain connects TRBV7-2 to TRBJ2-1, with 14 bases identical to TRBD2. The length of the CDR3 is 16 residues. V trimming: 5 bases; J trimming: 10 bases; junction bases outside the gene matches: 10. Germline V gene lookup returns CDR1 SGHTA and CDR2 FQGNSA. CDR3 DNA: TGTGCCAGCAGCCCGGAGTTGGGACTAGCGGGAGTAGAGCAGTTCTTC. Protein sequence: CASSPELGLAGVEQFF.

J is TRBJ2-1 and V is TRBV19; 10 bases line up with TRBD2. This CDR3 has 17 amino acids. Germline values: CDR1 LNHDA, CDR2 SQIVND (reference sequence). The trim removed 3 bases at V and 9 bases at J, leaving 14 bases unmatched. CDR3 nucleotides: TGTGCCAGTAGTATTATAGCCAGCGGGAGGGCCCTAGTTGAGCAGTTCTTC. This sequence encodes CASSIIASGRALVEQFF.

This clonotype was seen at least ten times. This chain links TRBV20-1 with TRBJ1-5, with unresolved D. The CDR3 runs to 12 residues. V was pared by 4 bases and J by 4 bases, with 8 bases between. Germline V gene sequence: CDR1 DFQATT, CDR2 SNEGSKA (reference sequence). The CDR3 spells CSATGLNQPQHF. The CDR3 DNA reads as TGCAGTGCTACGGGATTAAATCAGCCCCAGCATTTT.

This clonotype was recorded many times. The V gene is TRBV2, the J gene TRBJ2-5; D perhaps matches TRBD1 (5 bases). The CDR3 runs to 14 residues. Trimming shortened V by 3 bases and J by 5 bases, and 13 bases separated the two germline ends. Germline-derived CDR1 and CDR2 are SNHLY and FYNNEI. The CDR3 is CASSDGHNGETQYF. CDR3 DNA: TGTGCCAGCAGTGACGGACATAACGGGGAGACCCAGTACTTC.

Many counts were recorded for this clonotype. The chain joins TRBV28 to TRBJ2-1, with 13 positions matching TRBD2. The V and J ends lost 4 bases and 8 bases, in that order; junction bases with no gene match: 5. Looked up from germline, CDR1 is MDHEN and CDR2 is SYDVKM. The CDR3 is 15 residues long. In nucleotides, the CDR3 is TGTGCCAGCAGTTCACTAGCGGGAGGGCACTATGAGCAGTTCTTC. Its protein is CASSSLAGGHYEQFF.

This clonotype was detected only a few times. This may arise from a read error, as a much more abundant clone is one base away. The CDR3 coding sequence is TGTGCCAGCGATAATGGACAGGGGGTACAAGAGACCCAGTACTTC. Translated: CASDNGQGVQETQYF. The rearrangement links TRBV2 to TRBJ2-5; 10 nucleotides line up with TRBD1. Germline CDR1 SNHLY, CDR2 FYNNEI. V shed 8 bases and J 2 bases; nucleotides not matched to a gene: 8. The length of the CDR3 is 15 residues.

This clonotype turned up a few times. V and J are TRBV10-3 and TRBJ1-2, with 7 bases fitting TRBD1. The junction had 5 bases not matched to a gene; V was cut back by 2 bases and J by 5 bases. Germline-derived CDR1 and CDR2 are ENHRY and SYGVKD. The CDR3 loop spans 14 amino acids. The CDR3, as DNA: TGTGCCATCAGTGAGACCGGGACAGCATATGGCTACACCTTC. Its translation is CAISETGTAYGYTF.

J is TRBJ2-1 and V is TRBV27, with a possible D match to TRBD1 (6 bases). The V end was cut by 0 bases, the J end by 12 bases, with 21 bases between. This CDR3 region has 16 residues. From germline, CDR1 is MNHEY and CDR2 SMNVEV (reference sequence). Here the CDR3 DNA reads TGTGCCAGCAGTTTATCGAGAGGACAGAGGTTAGGGTGGCAGTTCTTC. Protein product: CASSLSRGQRLGWQFF.

The chain is built from TRBV12-3 or TRBV12-4 and TRBJ2-5; a possible D gene is TRBD1 (5 bases). Trimming took off 6 bases at V and 5 bases at J, with 13 bases between the two ends. The CDR3 has 13 amino acids. The CDR3 is CASRIQGWETQYF. As DNA, the CDR3 is TGTGCCAGCAGAATCCAGGGTTGGGAGACCCAGTACTTC.

This clonotype was counted ten times or more. The genes are TRBV7-3 and TRBJ2-5; 8 bases agree with TRBD2. The germline V gene encodes CDR1 SGHTA and CDR2 FQGTGA. The CDR3 is 15 amino acids. J lost 2 bases, V lost 5 bases, and 7 bases had no gene match. CDR3 sequence (DNA): TGTGCCAGCAGCAAGGTGTCTAGCGGGCAAGAGACCCAGTACTTC. Protein: CASSKVSSGQETQYF. The full variable domain, completed using reference TRBV7-3 and TRBJ2-5, is GAGVSQTPSNKVTEKGKYVELRCDPISGHTALYWYRQSLGQGPEFLIYFQGTGAADDSGLPNDRFFAVRPEGSVSTLKIQRTERGDSAVYLCASSKVSSGQETQYFGPGTRLLVL.

The J gene is TRBJ2-7, the V gene TRBV6-1; D might be TRBD2 (6 bases). CDR1 and CDR2 (germline): MNHNS, SASEGT. CDR3 length: 14 amino acids. Deletions cut 7 bases from V and 0 bases from J, with 13 bases between. The CDR3 nucleotides read TGTGCCAGCACGTTTAGCGGAAACTCCTACGAGCAGTACTTC. Encoded protein: CASTFSGNSYEQYF.

Only a few counts were recorded for this clonotype. The V gene is TRBV19, the J gene TRBJ2-2; TRBD2 matches at 9 bases. Germline values: CDR1 LNHDA, CDR2 SQIVND (reference sequence). V lost 2 bases to trimming and J lost 0 bases; unmatched junction nucleotides: 19. The CDR3 extends over 22 amino acids. The DNA for the CDR3 is TGTGCCAGTAGTATAAGTCGCTGGTCTAGCGGGGAAAAGTTGTCGAACACCGGGGAGCTGTTTTTT. This codes for CASSISRWSSGEKLSNTGELFF.

About this clonotype: It may be a read error: a sequence one base away is much more abundant. The rearrangement joins TRBV3-1 to TRBJ1-1; D is possibly TRBD1 (5 bases). Per germline, CDR1 LGHDT and CDR2 YNNKEL (reference sequence). Trimming pared 3 bases from V and 7 bases from J, leaving 6 bases between. The CDR3 runs 11 residues. CDR3 nucleotide sequence: TGTGCCAGCAGCCATGGGGGTGAAGCTTTCTTT. Protein product: CASSHGGEAFF.

This clonotype was seen ten or more times. The rearrangement links TRBV13 to TRBJ2-7; possible D gene TRBD2, 6 bases. Between the trimmed V and J ends, which lost 8 bases and 3 bases, there was a span of 14 bases. The germline CDR1 and CDR2 sequences are PRHDT and FYEKMQ (reference sequence). This CDR3 is 13 amino acids long. CDR3 in DNA: TGTGCCAGCGTTGGAGGGCCTAGCTACGAGCAGTACTTC. It specifies CASVGGPSYEQYF.

The rearrangement joins TRBV6-1 to TRBJ2-3; 14 bases are a match to TRBD2. V lost 6 bases to trimming and J lost 2 bases; unmatched junction nucleotides: 10. The CDR3 extends over 18 amino acids. CDR1 is MNHNS, CDR2 SASEGT, per germline. CDR3 nucleotides: TGTGCCAGCAGGGCCTGGACTAGCGGGAGGATATACACAGATACGCAGTATTTT. Translated, it gives CASRAWTSGRIYTDTQYF.

The rearrangement joins TRBV14 to TRBJ2-7; TRBD2 agrees at 7 bases. The CDR3 has 15 residues. CDR1 is SGHDN, CDR2 FVKESK, per germline. V lost 8 bases, J lost 3 bases, and 13 bases stayed unmatched. CDR3 amino acids: CASAPRDYLFYEQYF. As DNA, the CDR3 is TGTGCCAGCGCACCACGGGACTACCTTTTCTACGAGCAGTACTTC.

This clonotype was found a few times. This sequence joins TRBV27 and TRBJ2-4, with D perhaps matching TRBD1 (5 bases). Germline assignment: CDR1 MNHEY and CDR2 SMNVEV (reference sequence). The CDR3 covers 13 residues. Trimming stripped 6 bases from V and 5 bases from J, with 11 bases between. The chain's CDR3 is CASSPKTENIQYF. CDR3 bases: TGTGCCAGCAGCCCGAAGACAGAAAACATTCAGTACTTC.

This clonotype was seen at least ten times. The chain is built from TRBV12-3 or TRBV12-4 and TRBJ2-7; TRBD1 matches at 8 bases. V shed 5 bases, J shed 4 bases, and the junction held 4 bases outside the gene matches. This CDR3 is built from 13 residues. The CDR3 region is CASSRDRLYEQYF. The CDR3 DNA is TGTGCCAGCAGTCGGGACAGGCTTTACGAGCAGTACTTC.

This clonotype showed up many times. The chain carries TRBV20-1 and TRBJ2-1, with TRBD2 matching 10 bases. Germline assignment: CDR1 DFQATT and CDR2 SNEGSKA (reference sequence). CDR3 size: 16 residues. The J segment lost 9 bases and the V segment lost 1 base, leaving 12 bases of the junction unmatched. The CDR3 protein is CSARAFGLAGVGEQFF. CDR3 nucleotides: TGCAGTGCTAGAGCCTTTGGGCTAGCGGGAGTCGGTGAGCAGTTCTTC.

This clonotype has a count of ten or more. This chain joins TRBV2 and TRBJ2-3; 10 nucleotides agree with TRBD2. Germline assignment: CDR1 SNHLY and CDR2 FYNNEI. The CDR3 consists of 14 residues. J was trimmed by 0 bases and V by 9 bases; bases with no gene match: 3. The CDR3 spells CASKTSGSTDTQYF. The CDR3 coding sequence is TGTGCCAGTAAGACTAGCGGGAGCACAGATACGCAGTATTTT.

This clonotype has just a few counts. The chain joins TRBV5-1 to TRBJ2-1; 8 bases line up with TRBD1. The ends lost 3 bases at V and 9 bases at J; junction bases unmatched: 8. The germline CDR1 and CDR2 sequences are SGHRS and YFSETQ. CDR3 length equals 14 residues. CDR3 in amino acids: CASSYRDRSSEQFF. The CDR3 DNA is TGCGCCAGCAGCTACCGGGACAGGTCGAGTGAGCAGTTCTTC.

The rearrangement uses TRBV12-3 or TRBV12-4 and TRBJ1-3; D may be TRBD1 (5 bases). The CDR3 is 15 amino acids. With 4 bases removed from V and 2 bases from J, the gap between germline ends came to 12 bases. The CDR3 nucleotides are TGTGCCAGCAGTTCGCGGGGGGACCCTGGAAACACCATATATTTT. Its translation: CASSSRGDPGNTIYF.

Many counts were recorded for this clonotype. The chain employs TRBV28 and TRBJ2-7; D might be TRBD2 (5 bases). CDR3 length equals 11 residues. Per germline, CDR1 MDHEN and CDR2 SYDVKM. V was pared by 8 bases and J by 0 bases, with 5 bases between. The CDR3 DNA follows: TGTGCCAGCGGGAGCTCCTACGAGCAGTACTTC. This encodes CASGSSYEQYF.

This clonotype was detected many times. The rearrangement uses TRBV5-1 and TRBJ1-5; TRBD1 might be the D (6 bases). Trimming removed 0 bases at V and 7 bases at J, with 8 bases between. The CDR3 length is 13 residues. The germline V gene encodes CDR1 SGHRS and CDR2 YFSETQ. The CDR3 loop is CASSLEGGQPQHF. The CDR3 nucleotides are TGCGCCAGCAGCTTGGAGGGGGGACAGCCCCAGCATTTT.

This clonotype was found many times. V gene TRBV12-3 or TRBV12-4 combines with J gene TRBJ2-5; D not certain. V was trimmed by 3 bases and J by 2 bases, leaving 7 bases between them. The CDR3 has 13 residues. CDR3 amino acids: CASSFGFQETQYF. The CDR3 nucleotides read TGTGCCAGCAGTTTTGGGTTTCAAGAGACCCAGTACTTC.

V and J are TRBV11-2 and TRBJ2-6; either TRBD1 or TRBD2 may supply D (6 bases each). The ends were cut back, 3 bases at V and 3 bases at J, with 24 bases in the middle. CDR1 is SGHAT and CDR2 is FQNNGV in the germline V gene. CDR3 length: 20 amino acids. The CDR3 sequence is CASSFFRELGGIRGANVLTF. CDR3 nucleotides: TGTGCCAGCAGCTTTTTTAGGGAACTAGGGGGGATTCGTGGGGCCAACGTCCTGACTTTC.